This record concerns one T cell receptor (beta chain) sequence. Its antigen is undetermined. This sample is part of a study of T cells in Graves' hyperthyroidism and ophthalmopathy. Overall study findings and caveats: Ophthalmopathy onset followed model prediction by a median approximately seven months.

Researchers took RNA transcripts and amplified the TCR beta CDR3 regions from them. First-round RT-PCR targeting the TCR CDR3 was performed with the HTBI primer set. MiXCR was run by TCRdb on the multiplex PCR reads, yielding one entry per CDR3 protein. Altogether around 580,000 distinct CDR3 sequences are present, approximately 15% being singletons, with the ten largest covering 18%. This TCR was recovered from a woman younger than 30 with Graves' hyperthyroidism. Sample: blood.

CDR3 bases: TGTGCCAGCAGCGTAGCCCCAGAGTCTAACTATGGCTACACCTTC. The encoded protein is CASSVAPESNYGYTF. The chain links TRBV9 to TRBJ1-2; D gene ambiguous. The CDR3 sequence is 15 residues long. The germline CDR1 and CDR2 sequences are SGDLS and YYNGEE. With 0 bases removed from V and 0 bases from J, the gap between germline ends came to 9 bases.